This entry describes one T cell receptor beta chain. Germline V gene lookup returns CDR1 SEHNR and CDR2 FQNEAQ (reference sequence). Between the trimmed V and J ends, which lost 0 bases and 11 bases, there was a span of 10 bases. The CDR3 is 13 amino acids. These data come from a study of OX40 agonist ivuxolimab in advanced cancers. Clones were read by immunoSEQ multiplex PCR, and TCRdb kept only the in-frame ones, dropping some. Among 60,000 or so clones listed, around 83% were seen once. This specimen was CD4+ or CD8+ T cells sorted from blood, taken in a trial of the OX40 agonist ivuxolimab. V is TRBV7-9 and J is TRBJ1-4, with TRBD1 as a possible D gene (5 bases). The source of this sequence is an adult with an advanced solid tumor such as melanoma, head and neck, liver or kidney cancer. Written as DNA, the CDR3 is TGTGCCAGCAGCTTAGCTCCCGCAGGGAAACTGTTTTTT. Translating gives CASSLAPAGKLFF.